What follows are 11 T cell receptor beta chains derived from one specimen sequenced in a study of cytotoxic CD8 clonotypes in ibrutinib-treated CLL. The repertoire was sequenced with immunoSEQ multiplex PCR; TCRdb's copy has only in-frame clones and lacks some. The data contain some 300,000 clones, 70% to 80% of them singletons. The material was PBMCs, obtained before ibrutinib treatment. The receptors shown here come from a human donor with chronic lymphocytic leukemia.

CDR3 sequence (DNA): TGTGCCTGGGGAACAGGGGGCAGGTACGAGCAGTACTTC. Translation: CAWGTGGRYEQYF. This chain links TRBV30 with TRBJ2-7; 9 bases align to TRBD1. J lost 4 bases, V lost 5 bases, and 6 bases had no gene match. CDR1 is GTSNPN and CDR2 is SVGIG in the germline V gene (reference sequence). CDR3 length equals 13 residues. Combining the CDR3 with reference TRBV30 and TRBJ2-7 gives the whole variable domain SQTIHQWPATLVQPVGSPLSLECTVEGTSNPNLYWYRQAAGRGLQLLFYSVGIGQISSEVPQNLSASRPQDRQFILSSKKLLLSDSGFYLCAWGTGGRYEQYFGPGTRLTVT.

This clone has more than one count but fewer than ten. The CDR3, as DNA: TGCGCCAGCAGCCAAGTTCGACTAGCGGCACAAGAGACCCAGTACTTC. It translates to CASSQVRLAAQETQYF. The chain employs TRBV4-1 and TRBJ2-5; 9 nucleotides line up with TRBD2. The V gene's germline CDR1 is MGHRA and CDR2 YSYEKL. The CDR3 totals 16 residues. Trimming cost V 1 base and J 2 bases; bases outside gene matches: 5.

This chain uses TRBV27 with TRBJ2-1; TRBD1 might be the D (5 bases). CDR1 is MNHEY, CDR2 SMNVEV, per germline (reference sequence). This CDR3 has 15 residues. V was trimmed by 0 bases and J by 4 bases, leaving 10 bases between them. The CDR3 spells CASSLSSTGYNEQFF. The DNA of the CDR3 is TGTGCCAGCAGTTTATCCTCAACAGGATACAATGAGCAGTTCTTC.

As DNA, the CDR3 is TGTGCCAGCAGACAGGGACAGGGGATCCAGCCCCAGCATTTT. Translating gives CASRQGQGIQPQHF. The genes are TRBV6-5 and TRBJ1-5; 10 bases match TRBD1. The V gene end was trimmed by 6 bases and the J gene end by 7 bases; junction bases not matched to a gene: 6. The CDR3 extends over 14 amino acids. The germline gives CDR1 MNHEY, CDR2 SVGAGI.

CDR3 sequence reads: CASSIQALEGNEQFF. CDR3 nucleotide sequence: TGTGCCAGTAGTATTCAAGCGTTGGAAGGCAATGAGCAGTTCTTC. The rearrangement uses TRBV19 and TRBJ2-1; D is unresolved. CDR3 length: 15 amino acids. The V end was cut by 3 bases, the J end by 6 bases, with 15 bases between. The germline gives CDR1 LNHDA, CDR2 SQIVND (reference sequence).

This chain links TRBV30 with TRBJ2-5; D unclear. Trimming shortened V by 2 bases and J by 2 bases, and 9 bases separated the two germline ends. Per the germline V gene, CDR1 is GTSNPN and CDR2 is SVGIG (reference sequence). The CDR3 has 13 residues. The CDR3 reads CAWSRSTQETQYF. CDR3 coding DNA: TGTGCCTGGAGTAGGTCTACACAAGAGACCCAGTACTTC. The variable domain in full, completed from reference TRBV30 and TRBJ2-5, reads SQTIHQWPATLVQPVGSPLSLECTVEGTSNPNLYWYRQAAGRGLQLLFYSVGIGQISSEVPQNLSASRPQDRQFILSSKKLLLSDSGFYLCAWSRSTQETQYFGPGTRLLVL.

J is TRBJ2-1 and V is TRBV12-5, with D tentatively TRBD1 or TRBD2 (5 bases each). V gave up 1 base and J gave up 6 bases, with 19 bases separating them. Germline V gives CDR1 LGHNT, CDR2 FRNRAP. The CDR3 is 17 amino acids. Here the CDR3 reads CASGLEAGTRKVNEQFF. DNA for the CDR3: TGTGCTAGTGGTTTGGAAGCCGGGACCCGAAAGGTCAATGAGCAGTTCTTC.

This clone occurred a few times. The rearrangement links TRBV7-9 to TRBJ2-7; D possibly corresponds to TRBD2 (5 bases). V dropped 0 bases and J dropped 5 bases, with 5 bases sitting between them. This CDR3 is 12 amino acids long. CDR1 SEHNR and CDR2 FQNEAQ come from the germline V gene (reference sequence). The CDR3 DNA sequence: TGTGCCAGCAGCTTAGCGAGGGACGAGCAGTACTTC. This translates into CASSLARDEQYF.

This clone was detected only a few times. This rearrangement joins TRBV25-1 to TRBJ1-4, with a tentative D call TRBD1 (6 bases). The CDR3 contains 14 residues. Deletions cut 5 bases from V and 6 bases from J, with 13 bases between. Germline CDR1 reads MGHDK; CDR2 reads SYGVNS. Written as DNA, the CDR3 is TGTGCCAGCAGTCCTCTCGGGGGGCATGAAAAACTGTTTTTT. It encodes CASSPLGGHEKLFF.

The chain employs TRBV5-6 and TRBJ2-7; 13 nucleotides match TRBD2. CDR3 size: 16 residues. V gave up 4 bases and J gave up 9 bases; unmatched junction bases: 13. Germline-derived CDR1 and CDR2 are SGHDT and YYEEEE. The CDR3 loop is CASSHPLAGGPGVQYF. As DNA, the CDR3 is TGTGCCAGCAGCCACCCACTAGCGGGAGGGCCAGGGGTGCAGTACTTC.

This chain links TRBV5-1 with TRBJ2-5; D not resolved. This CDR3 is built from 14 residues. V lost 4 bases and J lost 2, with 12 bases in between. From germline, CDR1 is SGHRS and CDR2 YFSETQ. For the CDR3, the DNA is TGCGCCAGCAGCCCACCCGACGTTCAAGAGACCCAGTACTTC. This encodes CASSPPDVQETQYF.